This T cell receptor (beta chain) was documented in a study of T-cell memory formation after mild COVID-19. General observations from the study: Among contracting clones, CD4+ were mainly CM/EM and CD8+ enriched in EMRA. Day 15 to 85 contractors were CD4/CD8 balanced; later expanders leaned CD4+.

The CDR3 spans 16 residues. On this clonotype: The antigen is not known.

Researchers used 5'RACE with constant-segment primers to make TCR alpha and TCR beta cDNA libraries that carry sample barcodes and UMIs. TCRdb used MiXCR to reprocess the 5' RACE reads, holding one entry per CDR3 protein. The sample comprises some 440,000 distinct CDR3 sequences, 20% to 30% of which are singletons, and approximately 13% rests with the top ten. V gene TRBV21-1 combines with J gene TRBJ2-7; the table's D call, TRBD2, was not checked against the DNA. TRBV21-1 is labeled a pseudogene. The source of this sequence is an adult woman who had mild COVID-19 (a few samples of this study predate the infection). Cell type and time point are not known. Sequencing used PBMCs or a T cell subset sorted from them (not recorded which). CDR3 sequence: CASSRRRASGSREQYF. In nucleotides, the CDR3 is TGTGCCAGCAGCCGTAGAAGGGCTAGCGGGAGTCGCGAGCAGTACTTC.